This TCR beta chain was sequenced in a study of neurological immune-mediated disorders. This clonotype was counted ten times or more. The cDNA was generated through 5'RACE incorporating 10-nucleotide random UMIs. A single run covered 15-18 subjects with over 190 million TCR-beta sequences. MiXCR, run by TCRdb on the 5' RACE reads, gives a single entry per CDR3 protein. The sample contains about 59,000 distinct CDR3 sequences, around 3.6% of which appear only once. The CDR3 totals 12 residues. The J segment lost 13 bases and the V segment lost 4 bases, leaving 9 bases of the junction unmatched. Germline V gives CDR1 DFQATT, CDR2 SNEGSKA (reference sequence).

This TCR was sampled from a woman in her thirties with multiple sclerosis. The source material was PBMCs. The chain combines TRBV20-1 with TRBJ2-1, with 8 nucleotides matching TRBD2. Here the CDR3 DNA reads TGCAGTGCTAAGCTACCTAGCGGGTCCCAGTTCTTC. It translates to CSAKLPSGSQFF.